The sequence of this T cell receptor (beta chain) was determined in a study of beta chain features in type 1 diabetes. In the study overall: Healthy donors resembled patients in age, gender and cell yields.

On this clone: As yet, its antigen is unknown.

General study findings and limits: TCRB CDR3s from Type 1 diabetes patients were moderately but significantly shorter in all four CD4+ subsets. Diminished insertions and augmented deletions at VDJ junctions characterized type 1 diabetes patients.

Trimming removed 4 bases at V and 6 bases at J, with 16 bases between. Per the germline V gene, CDR1 is SNHLY and CDR2 is FYNNEI. This CDR3 region has 15 residues. One heparinised blood draw averaging roughly 120 mL was given by each donor. Every isolated RNA sample was fully reverse transcribed, so sequencing captured expressed TCRB transcripts. Sequencing used immunoSEQ multiplex PCR; TCRdb keeps in-frame clones, though not all of them. The sample carries about 660,000 clones, about 14% recorded once. The sequenced sample consisted of naive CD4+ T cells from blood. The rearrangement joins TRBV2 to TRBJ2-1; maybe TRBD2 (6 bases). This clonotype was obtained from a man in his late teens or twenties with type 1 diabetes. CDR3 nucleotides: TGTGCCAGCAGTGTGGGAAGGGCGGGGCGCAATGAGCAGTTCTTC. It specifies CASSVGRAGRNEQFF.